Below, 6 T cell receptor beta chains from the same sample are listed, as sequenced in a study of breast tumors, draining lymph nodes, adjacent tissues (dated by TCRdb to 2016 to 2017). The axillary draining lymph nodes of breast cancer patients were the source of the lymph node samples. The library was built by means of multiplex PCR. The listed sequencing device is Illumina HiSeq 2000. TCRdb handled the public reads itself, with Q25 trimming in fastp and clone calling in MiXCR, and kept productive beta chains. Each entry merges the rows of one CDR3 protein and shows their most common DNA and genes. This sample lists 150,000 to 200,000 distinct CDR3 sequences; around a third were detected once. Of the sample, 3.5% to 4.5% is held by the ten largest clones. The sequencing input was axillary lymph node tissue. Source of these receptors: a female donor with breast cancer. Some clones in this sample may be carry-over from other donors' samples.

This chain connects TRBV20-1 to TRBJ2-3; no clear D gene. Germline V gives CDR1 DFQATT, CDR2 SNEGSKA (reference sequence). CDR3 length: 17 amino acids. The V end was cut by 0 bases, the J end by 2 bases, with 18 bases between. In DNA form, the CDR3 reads TGCAGTGCTAGAGAGGGATCTACCAACCCTAACACAGATACGCAGTATTTT. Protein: CSAREGSTNPNTDTQYF.

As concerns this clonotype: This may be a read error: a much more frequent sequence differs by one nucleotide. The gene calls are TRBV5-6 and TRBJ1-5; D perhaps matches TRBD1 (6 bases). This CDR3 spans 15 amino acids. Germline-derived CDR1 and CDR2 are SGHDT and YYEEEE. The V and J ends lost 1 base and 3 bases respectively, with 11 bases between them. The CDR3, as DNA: TGTGCCAGCAGCTTGCGGACAGCGGACAATCAGCCCCAGCATTTT. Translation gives CASSLRTADNQPQHF.

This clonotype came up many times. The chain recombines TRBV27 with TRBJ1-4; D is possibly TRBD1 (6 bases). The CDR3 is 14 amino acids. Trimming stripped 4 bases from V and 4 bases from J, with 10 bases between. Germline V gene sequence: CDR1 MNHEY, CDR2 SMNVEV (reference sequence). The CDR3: CASSSRQVNEKLFF. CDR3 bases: TGTGCCAGCAGTTCCAGACAGGTTAATGAAAAACTGTTTTTT.

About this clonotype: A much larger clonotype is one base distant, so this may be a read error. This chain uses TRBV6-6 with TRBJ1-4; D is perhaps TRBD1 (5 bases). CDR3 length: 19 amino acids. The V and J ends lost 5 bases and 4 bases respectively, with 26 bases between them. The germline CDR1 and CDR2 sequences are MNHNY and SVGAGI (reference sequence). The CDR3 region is CASSEVGRVVWSVNEKLFF. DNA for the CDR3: TGTGCCAGCAGTGAAGTTGGCAGGGTAGTATGGAGCGTTAATGAAAAACTGTTTTTT.

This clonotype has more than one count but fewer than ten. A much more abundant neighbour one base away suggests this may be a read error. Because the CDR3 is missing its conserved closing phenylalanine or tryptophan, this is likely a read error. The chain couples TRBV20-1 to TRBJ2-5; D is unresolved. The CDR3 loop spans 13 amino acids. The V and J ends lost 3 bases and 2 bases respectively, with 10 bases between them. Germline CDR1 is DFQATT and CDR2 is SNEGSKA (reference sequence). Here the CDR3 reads CSARSWVQETQYL. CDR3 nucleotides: TGCAGTGCTAGGAGCTGGGTTCAAGAGACCCAGTACCTC.

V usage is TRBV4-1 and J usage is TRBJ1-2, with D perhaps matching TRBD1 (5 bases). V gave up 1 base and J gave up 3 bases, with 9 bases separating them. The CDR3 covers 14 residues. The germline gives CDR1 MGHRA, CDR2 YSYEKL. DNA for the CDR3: TGCGCCAGCAGCCAAGGGGGCCGGTACTATGGCTACACCTTC. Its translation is CASSQGGRYYGYTF.